The present entry profiles one TCR beta chain with its context. The antigen it recognizes is unknown. Base qualities are not recorded, but no much larger clone differs from it by a single base. The intended sense of this specimen's time point label: pre-sensitization, week 0. The treatment or condition label, read with the paper, signifies: therapeutic diphenylcyclopropenone sensitization with weekly scalp DPC. Blood at each patch-test visit was drawn before the patch test was applied. Eligible patients were aged 18 to 70, diagnosed with alopecia, deemed suitable for DPC therapy, and excluded if pregnant. Total RNA was isolated from unfractionated whole blood collected in Tempus Blood RNA tubes. The record originates from a study of human T cells and chemical hapten exposure (dated by TCRdb to the early 2020s). With regard to the full study: For sensitization, 2% DPC in acetone was applied to a roughly 2 cm by roughly 2 cm area of upper inner arm skin. Patients additionally received weekly therapeutic DPC doses to the scalp throughout the approximately 25-week study period. Patch tests used Finn chambers with 0.01% DPC on the upper back, scored after 6 days by International Contact Dermatitis Research Group standards. Most of the patients in the cohort were female, and the cohort covered alopecia areata with under or over 50% scalp involvement, alopecia totalis and alopecia universalis. Libraries were pooled for sequencing, and variation in per-sample TCR yields was attributed mainly to small differences in library volumes within the pool. In alopecia patients, the study followed how the peripheral blood TCR repertoire changed in vivo over primary and secondary sensitization to diphenylcyclopropenone (DPC), a hapten. Patient blood was sampled pre-sensitization (week 0) and at 2, 6 and about 24 weeks after DPC sensitization. For TCR sequencing, blood came from approximately 29 alopecia patients at anywhere from one to four time points (pre-sensitization, 2, 6 and 24 weeks).

The receptor library was made with RACE. The sequencer listed for this sample is NextSeq 500. During library preparation, unique molecular identifiers were attached to individual cDNA molecules so that TCRs could be counted quantitatively and reproducibly. Both TCR alpha and TCR beta chains were sequenced from each blood RNA sample. The source study handled its data this way. The median number of TCRs per sample was some 100,000, ranging from 23,224 to 690,600. V, J and CDR3 annotation of the TCR reads was carried out using the Decombinator software suite. Every sample was subsampled to the same number of TCRs (28,000) for the PS versus PT1 abundance plots. Expanded TCRs were defined as absent before sensitization and observed at least eight times at the 2-week time point. TCRdb reworked the public reads: Q25 trimming with fastp, MiXCR clone assembly, productive beta chains retained. Every distinct CDR3 protein forms one entry, paired with its most common genes and DNA. TCRdb, rather than the study authors, made the V and J calls. In this sample the table shows around 180,000 distinct CDR3 sequences, approximately 29% of which occur a single time. In total, the top ten clones hold approximately 3% of the sample.

Study-wide findings and limitations: After repeated subsampling, the strength of the expansion versus patch-test correlation and the threshold at which it became significant changed. Expanded TCRs formed significantly more large CDR3 similarity clusters than pre-sensitization or healthy control sets, consistent with antigen-driven responses. Alopecia, a presumed autoimmune disease, was present in all patients, so the immune response of the patients might differ from that of healthy individuals. A positive correlation was found between the number of PT1 expanded TCRs and patch test score, with significance reached at thresholds 8, 16 and 32 but not 4. DPC sensitization did not change the number of TCRs with a frequency above 1 in 1000, and there was no evidence of changes in global repertoire structure.

The TCR was taken from a woman in her twenties or thirties with alopecia areata. Some clones in this sample may be carry-over from other donors' samples. The material sequenced was whole blood, taken in connection with sensitization to the hapten diphenylcyclopropenone (DPC).

At the DNA level, the sequence is TGTGCCAGCAGTAGGGGGGTAAGGGATACGCAGTATTTT. It is translated as CASSRGVRDTQYF. The rearrangement combines TRBV2 with TRBJ2-3; the D match is possibly TRBD1 or TRBD2, with 6 bases aligned in each. CDR1 and CDR2, looked up from the germline V gene, are SNHLY and FYNNEI. V is cut by 5 bases and J by 6 bases, and the space between the germline ends is 12 bases. There are 13 amino acids in the CDR3, from cysteine to phenylalanine inclusive. The only DNA kept is the CDR3, 39 bases in frame from the first base.